These T cell receptor beta chains were read from a single sample in a study of blood T cell repertoires in COVID-19. Libraries were prepared by immunoSEQ multiplex PCR; TCRdb keeps only in-frame clonotypes and omits some of them. The repertoire has some 69,000 clones, around 80% of them found once; the top ten carry around 2.3%. The sequenced sample was peripheral blood. The receptors originated from a man at least 80 years old with active or convalescent COVID-19. Both conserved end residues are part of each CDR3. The D gene is left open where the match is weak. Size is omitted from some rows. Given values are once, few, many or a class for expanded clones.

D gene	V gene	J gene	clone size	CDR3 protein	CDR3 DNA
TRBD1	TRBV19	TRBJ2-7	-	CASSIGTGTGVGEQYF	TGTGCCAGTAGTATTGGAACCGGGACAGGGGTCGGCGAGCAGTACTTC
-	TRBV5-1	TRBJ1-2	-	CASSLGEGGYTF	TGCGCCAGCAGCTTGGGGGAGGGCGGCTACACCTTC
-	TRBV7-8	TRBJ2-3	-	CASSLSRGTQYF	TGTGCCAGCAGCTTAAGTCGGGGTACGCAGTATTTT
TRBD1	TRBV6-6	TRBJ2-2	-	CASRTTRDRNTGELFF	TGTGCCAGCAGGACCACCCGGGACAGAAACACCGGGGAGCTGTTTTTT
TRBD1	TRBV3-1/TRBV3-2	TRBJ2-7	-	CASSQGQGRYF	TGTGCCAGCAGCCAAGGACAGGGGCGGTACTTC
-	TRBV12-3/TRBV12-4	TRBJ1-1	-	CASSLGSGTEAFF	TGTGCCAGCAGTTTAGGATCAGGCACTGAAGCTTTCTTT
-	TRBV21-1	TRBJ2-1	-	CASSTFPGTPPYNEQFF	TGTGCCAGCAGCACCTTCCCCGGGACTCCGCCCTACAATGAGCAGTTCTTC
TRBD1	TRBV4-1	TRBJ1-1	-	CASSQVLGQYRTEAFF	TGCGCCAGCAGCCAAGTGTTGGGACAGTACCGTACTGAAGCTTTCTTT
TRBD1	TRBV25-1	TRBJ1-6	-	CASGGQGATPLHF	TGTGCCAGCGGAGGACAGGGAGCGACACCCCTCCACTTT
-	TRBV6-2/TRBV6-3	TRBJ2-2	-	CASSTLSGKNTGELFF	TGTGCCAGCAGTACCCTTAGCGGTAAGAACACCGGGGAGCTGTTTTTT
-	TRBV18	TRBJ2-7	-	CASSPVEGNEQYF	TGTGCCAGCTCACCGGTGGAGGGAAACGAGCAGTACTTC
-	TRBV7-8	TRBJ2-2	-	CATENHRGGGSTGELFF	TGTGCCACGGAAAATCACAGGGGGGGTGGATCCACCGGGGAGCTGTTTTTT
TRBD2	TRBV19	TRBJ2-3	once	CASPPQAGNTDTQYF	TGTGCCAGCCCCCCCCAAGCGGGAAACACAGATACGCAGTATTTT
-	TRBV12-3/TRBV12-4	TRBJ1-1	-	CASGVQLNTEAFF	TGTGCCAGCGGTGTACAGTTGAACACTGAAGCTTTCTTT
TRBD1	TRBV6-6	TRBJ2-7	-	CASSPLTGVYEQYF	TGTGCCAGCAGTCCTCTGACAGGGGTATACGAGCAGTACTTC
-	TRBV7-2	TRBJ1-3	-	CASSPPGVGGNTIYF	TGTGCCAGCAGCCCTCCAGGGGTGGGTGGAAACACCATATATTTT
-	TRBV10-1	TRBJ2-7	-	CASSTGNRVYF	TGCGCCAGCAGCACAGGGAATAGGGTGTACTTC
TRBD1	TRBV12-3/TRBV12-4	TRBJ1-1	-	CASSQGATEAFF	TGTGCCAGCAGCCAGGGGGCCACTGAAGCTTTCTTT
TRBD2	TRBV5-1	TRBJ2-3	-	CASRVTSGGAGADTQYF	TGCGCCAGCAGAGTGACTAGCGGGGGGGCAGGCGCAGATACGCAGTATTTT
-	TRBV5-1	TRBJ1-2	-	CASSLTGRDGYTF	TGCGCCAGCAGCTTAACAGGTCGTGATGGCTACACCTTC
TRBD1	TRBV15	TRBJ2-1	-	CATSEKTRGEQFF	TGTGCCACCAGCGAAAAGACCAGGGGGGAGCAGTTCTTC
TRBD2	TRBV5-1	TRBJ2-7	-	CASSAGLNYEQYF	TGCGCCAGCAGCGCGGGACTAAACTACGAGCAGTACTTC
TRBD1	TRBV6-5	TRBJ2-3	-	CASIQGAADTQYF	TGTGCCAGTATACAGGGGGCCGCAGATACGCAGTATTTT
TRBD1	TRBV2	TRBJ1-1	-	CASRNRGRQLNTEAFF	TGTGCCAGCAGGAACAGGGGGAGACAATTGAACACTGAAGCTTTCTTT
-	TRBV19	TRBJ1-5	many	CASSLGFNIGTMVWDNQPQHF	TGTGCCAGTAGTCTTGGATTCAACATCGGGACAATGGTCTGGGACAATCAGCCCCAGCATTTT
-	TRBV19	TRBJ2-1	once	CASRERTYNEQFF	TGTGCCAGTAGAGAGCGTACCTACAATGAGCAGTTCTTC
-	TRBV19	TRBJ2-1	-	CASSIYRVGYNEQFF	TGTGCCAGTAGTATATACAGGGTGGGCTACAATGAGCAGTTCTTC
TRBD2	TRBV6-5	TRBJ2-1	-	CASDSGTSGTGEQFF	TGTGCCAGCGACAGTGGGACTAGCGGGACCGGTGAGCAGTTCTTC
TRBD1	TRBV5-1	TRBJ2-7	-	CASSFEGARQYF	TGCGCCAGCAGCTTCGAGGGGGCGAGGCAGTACTTC
-	TRBV6-5	TRBJ2-6	-	CASRRVRPGANVLTF	TGTGCCAGCAGAAGAGTCCGCCCAGGGGCCAACGTCCTGACTTTC
-	TRBV30	TRBJ1-5	-	CAWSVRGDQPQHF	TGTGCCTGGAGTGTACGCGGGGATCAGCCCCAGCATTTT
-	TRBV4-2	TRBJ1-4	-	CASSQEPLLGGEKLFF	TGTGCCAGCAGCCAAGAACCTTTGTTAGGCGGTGAAAAACTGTTTTTT
TRBD1	TRBV18	TRBJ2-7	-	CASSPTTGDGFGQYF	TGTGCCAGCTCACCAACCACAGGGGATGGGTTTGGGCAGTACTTC
TRBD2	TRBV6-1	TRBJ2-1	-	CASSEPGLANEQFF	TGTGCCAGCAGTGAGCCGGGACTAGCGAATGAGCAGTTCTTC